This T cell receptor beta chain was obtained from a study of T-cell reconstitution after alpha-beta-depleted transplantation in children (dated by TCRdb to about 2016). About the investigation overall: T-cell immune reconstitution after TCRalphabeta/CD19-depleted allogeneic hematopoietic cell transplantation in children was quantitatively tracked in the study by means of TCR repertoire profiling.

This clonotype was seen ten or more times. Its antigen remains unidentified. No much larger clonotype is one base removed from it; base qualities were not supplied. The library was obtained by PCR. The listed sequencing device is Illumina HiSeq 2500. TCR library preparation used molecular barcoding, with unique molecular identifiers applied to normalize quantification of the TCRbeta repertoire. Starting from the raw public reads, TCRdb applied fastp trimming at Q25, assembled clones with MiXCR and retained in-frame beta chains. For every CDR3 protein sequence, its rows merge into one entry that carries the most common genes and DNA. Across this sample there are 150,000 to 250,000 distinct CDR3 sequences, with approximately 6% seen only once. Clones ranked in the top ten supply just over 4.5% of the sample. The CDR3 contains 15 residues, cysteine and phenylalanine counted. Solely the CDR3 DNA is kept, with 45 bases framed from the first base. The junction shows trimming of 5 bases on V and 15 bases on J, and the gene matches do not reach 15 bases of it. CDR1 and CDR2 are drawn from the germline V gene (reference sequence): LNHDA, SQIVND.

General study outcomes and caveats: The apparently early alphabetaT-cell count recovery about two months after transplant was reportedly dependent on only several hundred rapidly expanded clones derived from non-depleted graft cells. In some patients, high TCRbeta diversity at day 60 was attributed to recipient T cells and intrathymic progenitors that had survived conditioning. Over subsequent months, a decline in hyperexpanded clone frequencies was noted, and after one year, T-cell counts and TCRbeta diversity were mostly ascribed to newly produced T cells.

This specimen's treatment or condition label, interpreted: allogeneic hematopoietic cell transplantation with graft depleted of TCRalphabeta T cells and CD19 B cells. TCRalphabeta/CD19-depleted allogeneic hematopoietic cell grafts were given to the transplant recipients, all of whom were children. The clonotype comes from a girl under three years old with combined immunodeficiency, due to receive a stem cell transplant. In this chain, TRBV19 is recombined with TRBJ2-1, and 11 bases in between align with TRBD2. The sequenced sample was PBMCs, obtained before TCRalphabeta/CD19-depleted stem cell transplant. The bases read TGTGCCAGTAGTCAGCACAGCGGACTAGCGGGTAAAGCGTTCTTC. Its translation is CASSQHSGLAGKAFF.